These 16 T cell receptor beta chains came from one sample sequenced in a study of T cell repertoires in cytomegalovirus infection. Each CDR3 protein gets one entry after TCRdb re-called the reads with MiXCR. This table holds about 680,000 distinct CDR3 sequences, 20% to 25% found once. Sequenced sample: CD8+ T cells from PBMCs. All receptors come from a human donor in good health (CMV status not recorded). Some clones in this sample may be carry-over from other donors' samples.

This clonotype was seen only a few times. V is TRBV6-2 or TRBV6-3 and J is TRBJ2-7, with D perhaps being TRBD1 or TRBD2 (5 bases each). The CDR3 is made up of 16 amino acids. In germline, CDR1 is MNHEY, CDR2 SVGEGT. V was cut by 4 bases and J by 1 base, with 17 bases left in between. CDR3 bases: TGTGCCAGCAGTTTTACCGGGACCTCATCTTCCTACGAGCAGTACGTC. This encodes CASSFTGTSSSYEQYV.

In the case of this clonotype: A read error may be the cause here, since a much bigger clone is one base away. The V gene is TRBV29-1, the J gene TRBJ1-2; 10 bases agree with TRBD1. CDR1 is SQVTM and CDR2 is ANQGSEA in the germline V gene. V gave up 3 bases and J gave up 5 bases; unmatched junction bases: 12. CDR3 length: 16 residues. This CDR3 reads CSVEIRPGQGTYGYTF. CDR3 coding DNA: TGCAGCGTTGAGATTCGACCGGGACAGGGGACGTATGGCTACACCTTC.

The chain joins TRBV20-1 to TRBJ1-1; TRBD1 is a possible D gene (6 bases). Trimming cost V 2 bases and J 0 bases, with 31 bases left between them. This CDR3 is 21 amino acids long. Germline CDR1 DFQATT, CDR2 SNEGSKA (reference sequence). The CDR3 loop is CSARTPPTPQQGMLMNTEAFF. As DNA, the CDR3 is TGCAGTGCTAGAACACCTCCAACCCCCCAGCAGGGGATGCTCATGAACACTGAAGCTTTCTTT.

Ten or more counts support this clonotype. CDR3 nucleotides: TGCGCCAGCAGTGGGGGTCTAGAGGGTGAGCAGTTCTTC. This translates into CASSGGLEGEQFF. The gene calls are TRBV10-2 and TRBJ2-1, with D tentatively TRBD2 (5 bases). V lost 4 bases and J 9 bases, leaving 13 bases between the germline ends. The CDR3 totals 13 residues. Germline CDR1 and CDR2: WSHSY and SAAADI.

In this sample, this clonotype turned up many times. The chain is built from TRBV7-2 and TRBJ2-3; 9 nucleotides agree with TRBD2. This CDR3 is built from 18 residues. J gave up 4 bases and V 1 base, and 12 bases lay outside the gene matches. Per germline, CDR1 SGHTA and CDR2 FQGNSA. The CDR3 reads CASSLGLLAGGPSDTQYF. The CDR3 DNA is TGTGCCAGCAGCTTAGGACTGCTTGCGGGGGGGCCCTCAGATACGCAGTATTTT.

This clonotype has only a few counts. The CDR3 bases are TGTGCCAGCAGCCTGGGACCGCCCGGGAACTATAATTCACCCCTCCACTTT. Translated, it gives CASSLGPPGNYNSPLHF. The chain links TRBV7-9 to TRBJ1-6, with D possibly being TRBD1 (5 bases). This CDR3 has 17 amino acids. The germline CDR1 and CDR2 sequences are SEHNR and FQNEAQ (reference sequence). V shed 5 bases and J shed 3 bases, with 17 bases lying between them.

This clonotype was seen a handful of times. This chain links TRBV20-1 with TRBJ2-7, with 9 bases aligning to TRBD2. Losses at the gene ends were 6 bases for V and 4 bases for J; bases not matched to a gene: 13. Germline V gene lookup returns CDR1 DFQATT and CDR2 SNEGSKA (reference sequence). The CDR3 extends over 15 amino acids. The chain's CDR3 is CSAPGRGAGGYEQYF. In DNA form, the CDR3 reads TGCAGTGCCCCAGGGCGGGGAGCGGGGGGATACGAGCAGTACTTC.

CDR3 region: CSAPPGHVNYGYTF. CDR3 DNA sequence: TGCAGTGCTCCTCCGGGACACGTTAACTATGGCTACACCTTC. The chain is built from TRBV20-1 and TRBJ1-2; possible D gene TRBD1, 6 bases. Germline loops: CDR1 DFQATT, CDR2 SNEGSKA (reference sequence). V lost 5 bases and J lost 1, with 14 bases in between. The CDR3 has 14 residues.

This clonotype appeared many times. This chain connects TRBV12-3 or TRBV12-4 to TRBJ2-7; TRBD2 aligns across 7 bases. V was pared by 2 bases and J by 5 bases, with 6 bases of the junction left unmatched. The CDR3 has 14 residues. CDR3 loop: CASSLSLGGNEQYF. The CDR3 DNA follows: TGTGCCAGCAGTTTATCGTTGGGGGGGAACGAGCAGTACTTC.

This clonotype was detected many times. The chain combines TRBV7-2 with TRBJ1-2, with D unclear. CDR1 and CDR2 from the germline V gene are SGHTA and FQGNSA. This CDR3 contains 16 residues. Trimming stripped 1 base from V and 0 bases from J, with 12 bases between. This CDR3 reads CASSLDSRWSNYGYTF. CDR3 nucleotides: TGTGCCAGCAGCTTAGACAGCCGTTGGTCTAACTATGGCTACACCTTC.

Here the CDR3 reads CASSYRGRNNQPQHF. The DNA of the CDR3 is TGTGCCAGCAGTTACAGGGGCAGGAATAATCAGCCCCAGCATTTT. The chain recombines TRBV6-2 or TRBV6-3 with TRBJ1-5, with a possible D match to TRBD1 (5 bases). Per the germline V gene, CDR1 is MNHEY and CDR2 is SVGEGT. Trimming cost V 2 bases and J 4 bases, with 12 bases left between them. The CDR3 is made up of 15 amino acids.

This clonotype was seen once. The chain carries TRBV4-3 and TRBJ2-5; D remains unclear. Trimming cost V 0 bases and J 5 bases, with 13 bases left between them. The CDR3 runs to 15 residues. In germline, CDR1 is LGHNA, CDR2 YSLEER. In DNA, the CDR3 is TGCGCCAGCAGCCAAGAAGACAAGGGTGGCGAGACCCAGTACTTC. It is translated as CASSQEDKGGETQYF.

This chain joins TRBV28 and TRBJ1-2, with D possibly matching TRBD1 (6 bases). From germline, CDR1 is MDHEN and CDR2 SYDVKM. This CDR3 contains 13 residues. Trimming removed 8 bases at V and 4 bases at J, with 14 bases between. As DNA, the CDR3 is TGTGCCAGCGGCGGGGTCAGGGGCTATGGCTACACCTTC. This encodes CASGGVRGYGYTF.

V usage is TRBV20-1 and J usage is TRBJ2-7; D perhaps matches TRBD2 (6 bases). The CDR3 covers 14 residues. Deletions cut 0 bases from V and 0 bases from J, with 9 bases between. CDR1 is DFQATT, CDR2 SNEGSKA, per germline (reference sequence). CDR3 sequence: CSARDPGGSYEQYF. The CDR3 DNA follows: TGCAGTGCTAGAGATCCCGGGGGCTCCTACGAGCAGTACTTC.

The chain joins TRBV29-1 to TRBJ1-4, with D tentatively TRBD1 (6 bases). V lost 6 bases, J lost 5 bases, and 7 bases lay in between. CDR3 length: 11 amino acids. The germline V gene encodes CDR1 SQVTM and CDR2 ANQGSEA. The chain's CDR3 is CSVGQNEKLFF. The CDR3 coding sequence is TGCAGCGTAGGACAGAATGAAAAACTGTTTTTT.

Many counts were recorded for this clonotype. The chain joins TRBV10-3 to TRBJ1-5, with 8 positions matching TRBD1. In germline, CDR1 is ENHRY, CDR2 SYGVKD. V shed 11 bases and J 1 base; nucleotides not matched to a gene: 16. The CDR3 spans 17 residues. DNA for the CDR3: TGTGCCCCCGACCCAGCGACAGGGGACTTAAGCAATCAGCCCCAGCATTTT. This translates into CAPDPATGDLSNQPQHF.